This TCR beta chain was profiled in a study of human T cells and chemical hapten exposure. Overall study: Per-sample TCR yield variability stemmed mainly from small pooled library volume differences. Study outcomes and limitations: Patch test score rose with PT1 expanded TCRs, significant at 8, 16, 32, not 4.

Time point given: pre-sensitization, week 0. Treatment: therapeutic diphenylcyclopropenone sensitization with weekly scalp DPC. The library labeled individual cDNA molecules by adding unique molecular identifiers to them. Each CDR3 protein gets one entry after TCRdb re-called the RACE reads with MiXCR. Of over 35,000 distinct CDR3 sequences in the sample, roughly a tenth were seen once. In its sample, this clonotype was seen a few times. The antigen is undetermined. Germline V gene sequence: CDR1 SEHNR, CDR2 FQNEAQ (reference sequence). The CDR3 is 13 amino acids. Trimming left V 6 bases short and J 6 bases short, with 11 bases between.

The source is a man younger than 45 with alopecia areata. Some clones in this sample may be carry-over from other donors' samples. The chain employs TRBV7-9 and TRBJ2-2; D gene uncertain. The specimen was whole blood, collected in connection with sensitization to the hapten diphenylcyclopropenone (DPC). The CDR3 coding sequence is TGTGCCAGCAGGGTGAGGAGTCCCGGGGAGCTGTTTTTT. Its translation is CASRVRSPGELFF.